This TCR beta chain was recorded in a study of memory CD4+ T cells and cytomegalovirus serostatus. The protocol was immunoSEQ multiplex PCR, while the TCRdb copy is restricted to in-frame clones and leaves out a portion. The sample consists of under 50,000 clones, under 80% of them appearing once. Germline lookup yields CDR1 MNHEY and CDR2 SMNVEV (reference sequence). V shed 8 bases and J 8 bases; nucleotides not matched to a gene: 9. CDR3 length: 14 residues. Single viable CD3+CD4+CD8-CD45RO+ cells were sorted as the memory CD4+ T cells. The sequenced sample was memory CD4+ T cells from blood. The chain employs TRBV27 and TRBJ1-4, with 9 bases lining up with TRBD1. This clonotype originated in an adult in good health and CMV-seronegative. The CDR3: CASGSQGAGEKLFF. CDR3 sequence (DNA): TGTGCCAGCGGCTCACAGGGGGCAGGGGAAAAACTGTTTTTT.